These 5 T cell receptor beta chains were sequenced from one sample in a study of a mutant IDH1 vaccine in newly diagnosed glioma. Repertoires were generated with immunoSEQ multiplex PCR, while TCRdb's copy carries only in-frame clones and drops some. Here the sample spans 56,000 or so clones, over 70% being singletons. No antigen is known for these receptors. Sample time point: week 47, end of study. Vaccinated patients received 300 ug of mutant IDH1 20-mer peptide per dose, with topical imiquimod. Sequencing was performed on PBMCs, taken from a glioma patient whose treatment included an IDH1 peptide vaccine. All receptors derive from a man between 45 and 60 years old with glioma.

The CDR3 spells CASGRQQSYEQYF. The CDR3 coding sequence is TGTGCCAGCGGACGACAGCAATCCTACGAGCAGTACTTC. This chain joins TRBV6-6 and TRBJ2-7, with D perhaps TRBD1 (5 bases). The germline gives CDR1 MNHNY, CDR2 SVGAGI (reference sequence). The CDR3 totals 13 residues. V dropped 8 bases and J dropped 1 base, with 12 bases sitting between them.

The chain joins TRBV7-8 to TRBJ1-5; 11 bases fit TRBD1. V lost 1 base to trimming and J lost 7 bases; unmatched junction nucleotides: 12. Germline CDR1 SGHVS, CDR2 FQNEAQ. This CDR3 comprises 18 residues. In DNA, the CDR3 is TGTGCCAGCAGCTTAGGGTATGGCGGACAGGGGGCGGAACAGCCCCAGCATTTT. Amino acid sequence: CASSLGYGGQGAEQPQHF.

As DNA, the CDR3 is TGTGCCAGCTCACCAGGGGCTAGTGACCATGGCTACACCTTC. Its translation is CASSPGASDHGYTF. V gene TRBV18 combines with J gene TRBJ1-2, with D possibly matching TRBD1 (5 bases). The CDR3 is 14 amino acids. The V end was cut by 2 bases, the J end by 6 bases, with 13 bases between. Looked up from germline, CDR1 is KGHSH and CDR2 is LQKENI.

The chain combines TRBV5-1 with TRBJ1-1; unclear D gene. The length of the CDR3 is 15 residues. V was cut by 4 bases and J by 7 bases, with 20 bases left in between. The germline V gene has CDR1 SGHRS and CDR2 YFSETQ. CDR3 DNA sequence: TGCGCCAGCAGCACCCCCGGCCGAGGCAGCGATGAAGCTTTCTTT. It encodes CASSTPGRGSDEAFF.

The J gene is TRBJ1-5, the V gene TRBV4-1, with D unresolved. The germline V and J ends were trimmed by 6 bases and 2 bases, with 11 bases remaining between them. The length of the CDR3 is 14 residues. Germline V gene lookup returns CDR1 MGHRA and CDR2 YSYEKL. The chain's CDR3 is CASSLYSGNQPQHF. CDR3 nucleotides: TGCGCCAGCAGTTTGTACAGCGGCAATCAGCCCCAGCATTTT.